Below, 26 T cell receptor beta chains from the same sample are listed, as sequenced in a study of blood T cell repertoires in COVID-19. Libraries were prepared by immunoSEQ multiplex PCR; TCRdb keeps only in-frame clonotypes and omits some of them. The sample comprises around 220,000 clones, 70% to 90% of which are singletons, and more than 9% rests with the top ten. Source material: peripheral blood. These receptors all stem from a woman of 80 years or more with acute or convalescent COVID-19.

Only a few counts were recorded for this clone. J is TRBJ1-4 and V is TRBV5-1; 9 bases match TRBD1. Germline CDR1 and CDR2: SGHRS and YFSETQ. CDR3 length equals 15 residues. The V and J ends lost 3 bases and 8 bases, in that order; junction bases with no gene match: 8. The CDR3 here is CASSSDRGFEEKLFF. CDR3 coding DNA: TGCGCCAGCAGCTCTGACAGGGGGTTTGAAGAAAAACTGTTTTTT. Full variable domain (remainder filled in from reference TRBV5-1 and TRBJ1-4): KAGVTQTPRYLIKTRGQQVTLSCSPISGHRSVSWYQQTPGQGLQFLFEYFSETQRNKGNFPGRFSGRQFSNSRSEMNVSTLELGDSALYLCASSSDRGFEEKLFFGSGTQLSVL.

The V gene is TRBV5-4, the J gene TRBJ2-7; D is possibly TRBD1 (5 bases). The germline V and J ends were trimmed by 2 bases and 5 bases, with 11 bases remaining between them. The length of the CDR3 is 13 residues. Germline CDR1 SGHNT, CDR2 YYREEE (reference sequence). CDR3 DNA: TGTGCCAGCAGCTTTCAGGGTTCCCACGAGCAGTACTTC. The encoded protein is CASSFQGSHEQYF.

V is TRBV11-2 and J is TRBJ1-1; possible D gene TRBD1, 5 bases. CDR1 is SGHAT, CDR2 FQNNGV, per germline. The V and J ends lost 7 bases and 3 bases respectively, with 18 bases between them. This CDR3 region has 15 residues. CDR3 residues: CASTLGQGLYTEAFF. In DNA, the CDR3 is TGTGCCAGCACCCTGGGGCAGGGCTTATACACTGAAGCTTTCTTT.

The sample holds a few counts of this clone. This chain uses TRBV29-1 with TRBJ2-3; 9 positions agree with TRBD2. CDR1 and CDR2 from the germline V gene are SQVTM and ANQGSEA. There are 15 residues in the CDR3. J gave up 5 bases and V 2 bases, and 8 bases lay outside the gene matches. The CDR3: CSVEMVRGGGDTQYF. The CDR3 DNA reads TGCAGCGTTGAAATGGTGCGGGGGGGCGGAGATACGCAGTATTTT.

This clone was counted a single time. This chain connects TRBV3-1 (or the pseudogene TRBV3-2) to TRBJ1-6; D unclear. V gave up 1 base and J gave up 7 bases, with 5 bases separating them. The germline V gene encodes CDR1 LGHDT and CDR2 YNNKEL (reference sequence). The CDR3 extends over 13 amino acids. CDR3 sequence reads: CASSQGRNSPLHF. The CDR3 coding sequence is TGTGCCAGCAGCCAAGGCAGAAATTCACCCCTCCACTTT.

The chain employs TRBV30 and TRBJ2-5; no clear D gene. Between the trimmed V and J ends, which lost 4 bases and 1 base, there was a span of 7 bases. From germline, CDR1 is GTSNPN and CDR2 SVGIG (reference sequence). The CDR3 loop spans 12 amino acids. The CDR3 spells CAWTSPQETQYF. The CDR3 region has the DNA TGTGCCTGGACTTCTCCCCAAGAGACCCAGTACTTC.

The V gene is TRBV6-1, the J gene TRBJ2-5; D might be TRBD1 (6 bases). CDR1 and CDR2 from the germline V gene are MNHNS and SASEGT. V dropped 3 bases and J dropped 9 bases, with 17 bases sitting between them. The CDR3 loop spans 14 amino acids. For the CDR3, the DNA is TGTGCCAGCAGTGAGGGGACACCCCCCGAGGCCCAGTACTTC. It translates to CASSEGTPPEAQYF.

V gene TRBV19 combines with J gene TRBJ2-6; TRBD1 matches at 9 bases. The CDR3 is 17 residues long. The V and J ends lost 5 bases and 2 bases, in that order; junction bases with no gene match: 7. CDR1 and CDR2 from the germline V gene are LNHDA and SQIVND (reference sequence). CDR3 coding DNA: TGTGCCAGTAGTCGGGGACAGGGTAATACTGGGGCCAACGTCCTGACTTTC. It specifies CASSRGQGNTGANVLTF.

The chain has TRBV12-1 and TRBJ1-1. TRBV12-1 is assigned pseudogene status. This CDR3 contains 14 residues. The CDR3 region is CASSLGGANTEAFF. The CDR3 DNA is TGTGCCAGCAGCTTGGGAGGGGCCAACACTGAAGCTTTCTTT.

This sequence joins TRBV28 and TRBJ2-1; TRBD2 aligns across 11 bases. Trimming at V came to 5 bases and at J to 0 bases, leaving 12 bases not matched to a gene. CDR3 length: 19 amino acids. The germline V gene has CDR1 MDHEN and CDR2 SYDVKM. The CDR3: CASSTRGTSGTFSYNEQFF. In DNA, the CDR3 is TGTGCCAGCAGTACCCGTGGGACTAGCGGAACGTTCTCCTACAATGAGCAGTTCTTC.

This clone was picked up one time. The chain has TRBV18 and TRBJ1-4; no clear D. V gave up 5 bases and J gave up 7 bases, with 14 bases separating them. Germline V gene lookup returns CDR1 KGHSH and CDR2 LQKENI. This CDR3 contains 14 residues. Here the CDR3 reads CASSTESIREKLFF. The CDR3 region has the DNA TGTGCCAGCTCAACAGAAAGTATACGTGAAAAACTGTTTTTT.

This chain joins TRBV19 and TRBJ2-7, with TRBD2 identical over 7 bases. The V and J ends lost 7 bases and 5 bases, in that order; junction bases with no gene match: 8. The germline V gene has CDR1 LNHDA and CDR2 SQIVND (reference sequence). The CDR3 covers 13 residues. The DNA of the CDR3 is TGTGCCAGTAAAGTGGGGGGGAGGAACGAGCAGTACTTC. It yields the protein CASKVGGRNEQYF.

The genes are TRBV7-9 and TRBJ2-7, with 11 bases fitting TRBD2. Germline V lookup: CDR1 SEHNR, CDR2 FQNEAQ (reference sequence). V gave up 6 bases and J gave up 1 base; unmatched junction bases: 2. The CDR3 spans 14 residues. The CDR3 region is CASRVAGGSYEQYF. Here the CDR3 DNA reads TGTGCCAGCAGGGTAGCGGGGGGGTCCTACGAGCAGTACTTC.

V is TRBV19 and J is TRBJ1-5; no clear D gene. Looked up from germline, CDR1 is LNHDA and CDR2 is SQIVND (reference sequence). Trimming shortened V by 6 bases and J by 1 base, and 13 bases separated the two germline ends. The CDR3 has 15 amino acids. The CDR3 sequence: CASRRKGGSNQPQHF. The CDR3 region has the DNA TGTGCCAGTAGAAGGAAAGGAGGGAGCAATCAGCCCCAGCATTTT.

DNA for the CDR3: TGTGCCAGCAGTCACAGGGGGTGGGTTAATGAAAAACTGTTTTTT. Amino acid sequence: CASSHRGWVNEKLFF. The chain has TRBV5-8 and TRBJ1-4; 8 bases match TRBD1. Germline V lookup: CDR1 SGHTS, CDR2 YDEGEE. This CDR3 has 15 amino acids. J gave up 4 bases and V 5 bases, and 7 bases lay outside the gene matches.

This clone is a singleton in its sample. This chain connects TRBV5-4 to TRBJ2-5; the match to TRBD2 covers 8 bases. CDR3 length: 15 amino acids. Germline V lookup: CDR1 SGHNT, CDR2 YYREEE (reference sequence). V lost 5 bases, J lost 1 base, and 7 bases stayed unmatched. CDR3 sequence reads: CASSPRTSSQETQYF. The CDR3 DNA sequence: TGTGCCAGCAGTCCTAGGACTAGCAGCCAAGAGACCCAGTACTTC.

This clone showed up just once. The chain has TRBV12-3 or TRBV12-4 and TRBJ1-1; no clear D. The CDR3 is 13 amino acids. Trimming pared 6 bases from V and 6 bases from J, leaving 14 bases between. The DNA for the CDR3 is TGTGCCAGCAGATTGATGAGGGAGTCTGAAGCTTTCTTT. Translating gives CASRLMRESEAFF.

J is TRBJ1-6 and V is TRBV30, with no clear D. In germline, CDR1 is GTSNPN, CDR2 SVGIG (reference sequence). Trimming cost V 4 bases and J 7 bases, with 14 bases left between them. The CDR3 spans 14 residues. In DNA form, the CDR3 reads TGTGCCTGGACGGCGGGCGCCGGGAATTCACCCCTCCACTTT. Translating gives CAWTAGAGNSPLHF.

The CDR3 bases are TGCAGTGCTAGGCAGGCTGATACGCAGTATTTT. Translating gives CSARQADTQYF. The genes are TRBV20-1 and TRBJ2-3; D is uncertain. V lost 3 bases and J lost 6, with 7 bases in between. Germline assignment: CDR1 DFQATT and CDR2 SNEGSKA (reference sequence). CDR3 length equals 11 residues.

The chain's CDR3 is CASKTSGYEQYF. CDR3 sequence (DNA): TGTGCCAGCAAAACTAGCGGGTACGAGCAGTACTTC. V is TRBV2 and J is TRBJ2-7; 9 bases are shared with TRBD2. Germline CDR1 is SNHLY and CDR2 is FYNNEI. The length of the CDR3 is 12 residues. The V segment lost 7 bases and the J segment 4 bases; nucleotides outside the gene matches: 2.

The gene calls are TRBV5-1 and TRBJ2-7; 8 positions agree with TRBD2. The germline V gene encodes CDR1 SGHRS and CDR2 YFSETQ. The CDR3 has 16 amino acids. Trimming took 0 bases from V and 7 from J; bases not matched to a gene: 12. The chain's CDR3 is CASSLEGLATPGEQYF. As DNA, the CDR3 is TGCGCCAGCAGCTTGGAAGGACTAGCTACGCCTGGGGAGCAGTACTTC.

The V gene is TRBV3-1 (or the pseudogene TRBV3-2), the J gene TRBJ2-5, with 11 positions matching TRBD2. CDR3 size: 17 residues. Germline V gene sequence: CDR1 LGHDT, CDR2 YNNKEL (reference sequence). The ends lost 0 bases at V and 0 bases at J; junction bases unmatched: 3. This chain's CDR3 is CASSQDPTSGDQETQYF. CDR3 in DNA: TGTGCCAGCAGCCAAGATCCGACTAGCGGGGACCAAGAGACCCAGTACTTC.

This clone was seen only a few times. This chain links TRBV11-2 with TRBJ1-4; 12 nucleotides align to TRBD1. The CDR3 contains 15 residues. CDR1 and CDR2 (germline): SGHAT, FQNNGV. With 4 bases clipped from V and 7 bases from J, the junction kept 4 bases outside the gene matches. DNA for the CDR3: TGTGCCAGCAGCTGGGACAGGGGGCCGGGTGAAAAACTGTTTTTT. Protein product: CASSWDRGPGEKLFF.

This rearrangement joins TRBV7-2 to TRBJ2-7, with 10 bases lining up with TRBD2. Unmatched junction bases numbered 8, after V lost 3 bases and J lost 6 bases. Germline V gene sequence: CDR1 SGHTA, CDR2 FQGNSA. The CDR3 runs 15 residues. The CDR3 reads CASSFQLAGEVEQYF. The CDR3 DNA is TGTGCCAGCAGCTTCCAGCTAGCGGGGGAAGTCGAGCAGTACTTC.

The V gene is TRBV12-3 or TRBV12-4, the J gene TRBJ1-5; TRBD1 matches 7 bases. This CDR3 spans 13 amino acids. With 5 bases clipped from V and 5 bases from J, the junction kept 3 bases outside the gene matches. The CDR3 coding sequence is TGTGCCAGCAGTATAGACAGGGATCAGCCCCAGCATTTT. This translates into CASSIDRDQPQHF.

This clone appeared a few times. The gene calls are TRBV6-5 and TRBJ2-7, with D possibly TRBD1 on 5 matching bases. The germline gives CDR1 MNHEY, CDR2 SVGAGI. The germline V and J ends were trimmed by 5 bases and 0 bases, with 11 bases remaining between them. This CDR3 spans 14 amino acids. The CDR3 region is CASSRSDNSYEQYF. Here the CDR3 DNA reads TGTGCCAGCAGTCGGTCGGACAACTCCTACGAGCAGTACTTC.